A single sample is the source of the 30 T cell receptor beta chains below, sequenced in a study of blood T cell repertoires in COVID-19. The data were produced by immunoSEQ multiplex PCR, yet TCRdb's version contains in-frame clones alone and is incomplete. Here the sample spans 250,000 or so clones, nearly 95% being singletons. Material: peripheral blood. The source is a man in his thirties or forties with COVID-19, enrolled during active disease.

The CDR3 DNA is TGCAGTGCTAGAAGGGGTAGCGAGCAGTACTTC. It translates to CSARRGSEQYF. The V and J genes are TRBV20-1 and TRBJ2-7; possibly TRBD1 for D (5 bases). The CDR3 totals 11 residues. Germline CDR1 DFQATT, CDR2 SNEGSKA (reference sequence). V gave up 2 bases and J gave up 6 bases, with 8 bases separating them.

The chain combines TRBV6-5 with TRBJ1-4; D not certain. V shed 8 bases and J shed 11 bases, with 15 bases lying between them. Germline V gene data show CDR1 as MNHEY and CDR2 as SVGAGI. The CDR3 has 12 residues. CDR3 DNA sequence: TGTGCCAGCTGCGCCCGGGGTTCGAAACTGTTTTTT. This translates into CASCARGSKLFF.

V usage is TRBV11-2 and J usage is TRBJ1-2; TRBD1 is a possible D gene (5 bases). The germline CDR1 and CDR2 sequences are SGHAT and FQNNGV. V lost 1 base and J 5 bases, leaving 5 bases between the germline ends. The length of the CDR3 is 12 residues. CDR3 protein: CASSLAGYGYTF. CDR3 in DNA: TGTGCCAGCAGCTTAGCAGGGTATGGCTACACCTTC.

This clone was found once. For the CDR3, the DNA is TGTGCCAGCAGCTTATATGAGGCAGCTTCCTACGAGCAGTACTTC. Encoded protein: CASSLYEAASYEQYF. The V and J genes are TRBV11-2 and TRBJ2-7; D not resolved. The CDR3 contains 15 residues. The V gene lost 2 bases and the J gene lost 1 base, with 12 bases spanning the gap. In germline, CDR1 is SGHAT, CDR2 FQNNGV.

The CDR3 spells CATTGQPNSPLHF. In nucleotides, the CDR3 is TGTGCCACCACGGGACAGCCCAATTCACCCCTCCACTTT. This chain uses TRBV2 with TRBJ1-6; 7 nucleotides line up with TRBD1. V lost 10 bases and J lost 7; bases outside the gene matches: 7. CDR1 is SNHLY and CDR2 is FYNNEI in the germline V gene. The CDR3 is 13 amino acids.

The genes are TRBV28 and TRBJ1-2; D is perhaps TRBD1 (5 bases). Germline CDR1 MDHEN, CDR2 SYDVKM. CDR3 length equals 13 residues. V was pared by 6 bases and J by 8 bases, with 16 bases between. The chain's CDR3 is CASSLTNRGGYTF. In DNA form, the CDR3 reads TGTGCCAGCAGCCTCACGAATCGGGGGGGCTACACCTTC.

This clone was detected once. The V call is TRBV3-1 (or the pseudogene TRBV3-2), the J call TRBJ2-2, with 7 bases identical to TRBD1. The CDR3 extends over 17 amino acids. Germline V gene lookup returns CDR1 LGHDT and CDR2 YNNKEL (reference sequence). With V trimmed by 3 bases and J by 4 bases, 11 bases remained unmatched. The chain's CDR3 is CASSQATWDRSTGELFF. CDR3 sequence (DNA): TGTGCCAGCAGCCAGGCTACCTGGGACAGAAGCACCGGGGAGCTGTTTTTT.

This clone was counted a few times. The chain employs TRBV11-2 and TRBJ2-1; D unresolved. Germline V gives CDR1 SGHAT, CDR2 FQNNGV. The CDR3 is made up of 14 amino acids. V dropped 0 bases and J dropped 4 bases, with 7 bases sitting between them. Here the CDR3 reads CASSLDSVYNEQFF. The CDR3 bases are TGTGCCAGCAGCTTAGACAGTGTGTACAATGAGCAGTTCTTC. The full variable domain, with the rest looked up from reference TRBV11-2 and TRBJ2-1, is EAGVAQSPRYKIIEKRQSVAFWCNPISGHATLYWYQQILGQGPKLLIQFQNNGVVDDSQLPKDRFSAERLKGVDSTLKIQPAKLEDSAVYLCASSLDSVYNEQFFGPGTRLTVL.

The chain uses TRBV24-1 and TRBJ2-1; D gene ambiguous. The CDR3 is 13 residues long. V dropped 3 bases and J dropped 10 bases, with 12 bases sitting between them. Looked up from germline, CDR1 is KGHDR and CDR2 is SFDVKD. CDR3: CATSDRRIEEQFF. Written as DNA, the CDR3 is TGTGCCACCAGTGATCGCAGGATCGAGGAGCAGTTCTTC.

The V and J genes are TRBV6-2 or TRBV6-3 and TRBJ2-3; 11 nucleotides agree with TRBD2. The length of the CDR3 is 18 residues. Germline V lookup: CDR1 MNHEY, CDR2 SVGEGT. V shed 0 bases, J shed 3 bases, and the junction held 8 bases outside the gene matches. The CDR3 bases are TGTGCCAGCAGTTACTCGGGTAGCGGGGGGGCCGTGACAGATACGCAGTATTTT. Translating it yields CASSYSGSGGAVTDTQYF.

The gene calls are TRBV5-1 and TRBJ2-3, with 9 bases fitting TRBD1. Losses at the gene ends were 5 bases for V and 2 bases for J; bases not matched to a gene: 6. The CDR3 is 15 residues long. The germline V gene has CDR1 SGHRS and CDR2 YFSETQ. CDR3 DNA: TGCGCCAGCAGACCGCGGACAGGGGTCACAGATACGCAGTATTTT. Amino acids: CASRPRTGVTDTQYF.

The chain links TRBV5-1 to TRBJ2-7; TRBD1 matches at 7 bases. The CDR3 runs 13 residues. V lost 4 bases, J lost 4 bases, and 5 bases stayed unmatched. The germline CDR1 and CDR2 sequences are SGHRS and YFSETQ. The CDR3 loop is CASSRTGSYEQYF. DNA of the CDR3: TGCGCCAGCAGCCGGACAGGATCTTACGAGCAGTACTTC. The complete variable domain, with remaining parts taken from reference TRBV5-1 and TRBJ2-7, reads KAGVTQTPRYLIKTRGQQVTLSCSPISGHRSVSWYQQTPGQGLQFLFEYFSETQRNKGNFPGRFSGRQFSNSRSEMNVSTLELGDSALYLCASSRTGSYEQYFGPGTRLTVT.

This chain uses TRBV27 with TRBJ1-3, with a tentative D call TRBD1 (6 bases). CDR1 is MNHEY, CDR2 SMNVEV, per germline (reference sequence). This CDR3 has 18 residues. With 6 bases removed from V and 2 bases from J, the gap between germline ends came to 23 bases. The CDR3 spells CASSRTYRALDTGNTIYF. DNA for the CDR3: TGTGCCAGCAGCCGGACCTACAGGGCTCTTGATACTGGAAACACCATATATTTT.

V and J are TRBV28 and TRBJ1-2; D might be TRBD1 (6 bases). Trimming shortened V by 3 bases and J by 2 bases, and 19 bases separated the two germline ends. The CDR3 is made up of 17 amino acids. Germline-derived CDR1 and CDR2 are MDHEN and SYDVKM. CDR3 protein: CASSFWGGGILNYGYTF. CDR3 DNA: TGTGCCAGCAGTTTTTGGGGGGGCGGAATCCTGAACTATGGCTACACCTTC.

The V and J genes are TRBV24-1 and TRBJ2-4, with TRBD2 matching over 13 bases. From germline, CDR1 is KGHDR and CDR2 SFDVKD. This CDR3 comprises 21 residues. After removal of 5 bases from V and 0 bases from J, the junction contained 15 bases not matched to a gene. The DNA for the CDR3 is TGTGCCACCAGTGCCCAAAACTCGACTAGCGGGGGGACTCTAGCCAAAAACATTCAGTACTTC. It translates to CATSAQNSTSGGTLAKNIQYF.

This sequence joins TRBV25-1 and TRBJ2-3; 7 nucleotides match TRBD2. Germline-derived CDR1 and CDR2 are MGHDK and SYGVNS. Trimming cost V 3 bases and J 1 base; bases outside gene matches: 1. The CDR3 is 14 amino acids. The CDR3 DNA is TGTGCCAGCAGTGACCTAGCGGGCACAGATACGCAGTATTTT. Translated, it gives CASSDLAGTDTQYF.

CDR3: CASAGFEDYEQYF. For the CDR3, the DNA is TGTGCCAGTGCCGGCTTTGAGGACTACGAGCAGTACTTC. The genes are TRBV19 and TRBJ2-7; D is unclear. The length of the CDR3 is 13 residues. Germline-derived CDR1 and CDR2 are LNHDA and SQIVND (reference sequence). Deletions cut 8 bases from V and 3 bases from J, with 14 bases between.

The J gene is TRBJ1-6, the V gene TRBV11-1, with D possibly TRBD1 on 6 matching bases. V lost 6 bases and J lost 7, with 7 bases in between. The germline V gene encodes CDR1 SGHAT and CDR2 FQDESV (reference sequence). The CDR3 totals 12 residues. The DNA for the CDR3 is TGTGCCAGCAGGACAGGAAATTCACCCCTCCACTTT. It is translated as CASRTGNSPLHF.

The rearrangement joins TRBV2 to TRBJ1-6; D is ambiguous. CDR1 is SNHLY and CDR2 is FYNNEI in the germline V gene. CDR3 length: 13 amino acids. V gave up 2 bases and J gave up 8 bases, with 7 bases separating them. The CDR3 DNA reads TGTGCCAGCAGTGAATCATCGGATTCACCCCTCCACTTT. Translated, it gives CASSESSDSPLHF.

The rearrangement uses TRBV10-3 and TRBJ1-1; 7 positions match TRBD1. The CDR3 length is 15 residues. Germline CDR1 and CDR2: ENHRY and SYGVKD. Trimming cost V 5 bases and J 2 bases; bases outside gene matches: 8. The CDR3 DNA is TGTGCCATCAGTAAACGGGACAGTTACAACACTGAAGCTTTCTTT. This gives the protein CAISKRDSYNTEAFF.

The rearrangement joins TRBV5-5 to TRBJ2-2; 15 bases are shared with TRBD2. V shed 5 bases and J 5 bases; nucleotides not matched to a gene: 4. CDR3 length: 16 residues. CDR1 is SGHKS and CDR2 is YYEKEE in the germline V gene (reference sequence). The CDR3 spells CASSRTSGGATGELFF. The DNA for the CDR3 is TGTGCCAGCAGTCGGACTAGCGGGGGGGCGACCGGGGAGCTGTTTTTT.

The chain couples TRBV30 to TRBJ2-7; 7 nucleotides match TRBD2. The CDR3 loop spans 14 amino acids. Per germline, CDR1 GTSNPN and CDR2 SVGIG (reference sequence). Trimming at V came to 0 bases and at J to 1 base, leaving 3 bases not matched to a gene. CDR3 residues: CAWSVGGISYEQYF. CDR3 nucleotide sequence: TGTGCCTGGAGTGTCGGGGGGATATCCTACGAGCAGTACTTC.

CDR3 protein: CASSLKGVSSYNEQFF. The CDR3 region has the DNA TGTGCCAGCAGCCTAAAAGGGGTAAGCTCCTACAATGAGCAGTTCTTC. The gene calls are TRBV5-6 and TRBJ2-1, with D perhaps matching TRBD1 (5 bases). Germline CDR1 is SGHDT and CDR2 is YYEEEE. V was pared by 4 bases and J by 0 bases, with 14 bases between. CDR3 length: 16 amino acids.

The chain uses TRBV19 and TRBJ1-5, with TRBD1 matching over 8 bases. Trimming at V came to 5 bases and at J to 1 base, leaving 7 bases not matched to a gene. Germline-derived CDR1 and CDR2 are LNHDA and SQIVND (reference sequence). The length of the CDR3 is 16 residues. The CDR3 coding sequence is TGTGCCAGTAGTCCCTGGACAGGGAGAAGCAATCAGCCCCAGCATTTT. Its translation is CASSPWTGRSNQPQHF. Full variable domain (missing parts from reference TRBV19 and TRBJ1-5): DGGITQSPKYLFRKEGQNVTLSCEQNLNHDAMYWYRQDPGQGLRLIYYSQIVNDFQKGDIAEGYSVSREKKESFPLTVTSAQKNPTAFYLCASSPWTGRSNQPQHFGDGTRLSIL.

The chain joins TRBV25-1 to TRBJ2-2, with 10 bases matching TRBD2. CDR1 is MGHDK and CDR2 is SYGVNS in the germline V gene. V dropped 8 bases and J dropped 0; count of bases not matched to a gene: 9. This CDR3 spans 17 amino acids. This CDR3 is CASGGLAGEPNTGELFF. CDR3 DNA sequence: TGTGCCAGCGGGGGGCTAGCGGGGGAACCGAACACCGGGGAGCTGTTTTTT.

V usage is TRBV6-5 and J usage is TRBJ2-7; 12 bases map to TRBD2. J was trimmed by 2 bases and V by 0 bases; bases with no gene match: 2. Germline CDR1 MNHEY, CDR2 SVGAGI. CDR3 length: 16 amino acids. CDR3 loop: CASSYSRLAGAYEQYF. CDR3 bases: TGTGCCAGCAGTTACTCACGACTAGCGGGAGCCTACGAGCAGTACTTC.

J is TRBJ2-1 and V is TRBV12-3 or TRBV12-4, with D unresolved. The V end was cut by 8 bases, the J end by 4 bases, with 6 bases between. The length of the CDR3 is 11 residues. The CDR3 region is CASGLYNEQFF. The CDR3 DNA is TGTGCCAGCGGCTTATACAATGAGCAGTTCTTC.

J is TRBJ1-3 and V is TRBV7-6, with D perhaps matching TRBD1 (5 bases). The CDR3 spans 17 residues. V was shortened by 2 bases and J by 0 bases, with 14 bases between the two germline ends. Germline V gene data show CDR1 as SGHVS and CDR2 as FNYEAQ. CDR3 nucleotides: TGTGCCAGCAGCTTAAGTGTAGGACAAAGCTCTGGAAACACCATATATTTT. The encoded protein is CASSLSVGQSSGNTIYF.

The chain is built from TRBV3-1 (or the pseudogene TRBV3-2) and TRBJ2-5, with no clear D. The J call may be faulty, since TRBJ2-7 better matches the DNA end. The CDR3 is made up of 14 amino acids. Germline CDR1 LGHDT, CDR2 YNNKEL (reference sequence). CDR3 protein: CASSQVPWDYEQYF. CDR3 nucleotides: TGTGCCAGCAGCCAAGTTCCGTGGGACTACGAGCAGTACTTC.

This clone has just one count. The rearrangement links TRBV5-1 to TRBJ1-5; D is perhaps TRBD1 (5 bases). There are 15 residues in the CDR3. Per the germline V gene, CDR1 is SGHRS and CDR2 is YFSETQ. V lost 4 bases and J 1 base, leaving 12 bases between the germline ends. CDR3 amino acids: CASSPLGGSNQPQHF. Here the CDR3 DNA reads TGCGCCAGCAGCCCCCTGGGGGGGAGCAATCAGCCCCAGCATTTT.